One sample yielded the 22 T cell receptor beta chains listed below, sequenced in a study of beta chain features in type 1 diabetes. Expressed TCRB transcripts were sequenced, since all the RNA that had been isolated was reverse transcribed. Clones were read by immunoSEQ multiplex PCR, and TCRdb kept only the in-frame ones, dropping some. The table has 130,000 to 150,000 clones, 6.9% seen once. Sequenced material: central memory CD4+ T cells from blood. These receptor sequences come from a woman aged 30 to 39 in good health.

In its sample, this clone was seen many times. The chain couples TRBV5-1 to TRBJ1-1, with 11 nucleotides matching TRBD1. V lost 0 bases, J lost 4 bases, and 5 bases stayed unmatched. Germline assignment: CDR1 SGHRS and CDR2 YFSETQ. This CDR3 spans 16 amino acids. The CDR3 reads CASSLAPGTGGTEAFF. The CDR3 region has the DNA TGCGCCAGCAGCTTGGCCCCCGGGACAGGGGGCACTGAAGCTTTCTTT.

This clone has just a few counts. The rearrangement links TRBV2 to TRBJ1-5; TRBD1 matches at 9 bases. The V and J ends lost 6 bases and 0 bases, in that order; junction bases with no gene match: 3. There are 15 residues in the CDR3. The germline CDR1 and CDR2 sequences are SNHLY and FYNNEI. CDR3 sequence: CASSEQGASNQPQHF. In DNA form, the CDR3 reads TGTGCCAGCAGCGAACAGGGGGCTAGCAATCAGCCCCAGCATTTT. The whole variable domain, filled in from reference TRBV2 and TRBJ1-5, reads EPEVTQTPSHQVTQMGQEVILRCVPISNHLYFYWYRQILGQKVEFLVSFYNNEISEKSEIFDDQFSVERPDGSNFTLKIRSTKLEDSAMYFCASSEQGASNQPQHFGDGTRLSIL.

The chain employs TRBV4-2 and TRBJ2-7; TRBD2 matches at 10 bases. There are 16 residues in the CDR3. Germline V CDR1 and CDR2: LGHNA, YNFKEQ. The trim removed 5 bases at V and 2 bases at J, leaving 9 bases unmatched. The CDR3 protein is CASSLGGAGGAYEQYF. CDR3 bases: TGTGCCAGCAGCTTGGGGGGAGCGGGAGGGGCCTACGAGCAGTACTTC.

The chain couples TRBV28 to TRBJ1-5; D is uncertain. Germline lookup yields CDR1 MDHEN and CDR2 SYDVKM. The CDR3 is made up of 15 amino acids. V lost 1 base to trimming and J lost 1 base, with 8 bases between them. The CDR3 DNA is TGTGCCAGCAGTTTATCAGGAGGAAGCAATCAGCCCCAGCATTTT. It is translated as CASSLSGGSNQPQHF.

This clone was counted between two and nine times. This chain uses TRBV27 with TRBJ2-1; 11 bases fit TRBD2. Germline values: CDR1 MNHEY, CDR2 SMNVEV (reference sequence). The junction had 9 bases not matched to a gene; V was cut back by 3 bases and J by 8 bases. CDR3 length: 16 amino acids. This CDR3 reads CASSLGLAGGQDEQFF. CDR3 coding DNA: TGTGCCAGCAGTTTGGGCTTAGCGGGAGGGCAGGATGAGCAGTTCTTC.

This chain uses TRBV19 with TRBJ2-1; 8 nucleotides agree with TRBD2. The CDR3 runs 14 residues. The V gene end was trimmed by 5 bases and the J gene end by 6 bases; junction bases not matched to a gene: 6. CDR1 is LNHDA, CDR2 SQIVND, per germline (reference sequence). The CDR3 nucleotides read TGTGCCAGTAGTCCTCAGCGGGAGTCCAATGAGCAGTTCTTC. This codes for CASSPQRESNEQFF.

The rearrangement uses TRBV19 and TRBJ2-3; 12 bases map to TRBD2. The CDR3 runs to 15 residues. V shed 5 bases, J shed 5 bases, and the junction held 5 bases outside the gene matches. In germline, CDR1 is LNHDA, CDR2 SQIVND (reference sequence). The CDR3 protein is CASSSSGRAVDTQYF. In DNA, the CDR3 is TGTGCCAGTAGTTCTAGCGGGAGGGCCGTAGATACGCAGTATTTT.

In this sample, this clone turned up many times. The J gene is TRBJ2-5, the V gene TRBV4-2, with 7 bases identical to TRBD2. The CDR3 is 15 residues long. J was trimmed by 2 bases and V by 2 bases; bases with no gene match: 5. Germline assignment: CDR1 LGHNA and CDR2 YNFKEQ. The CDR3 is CASSQPSGGQETQYF. CDR3 sequence (DNA): TGTGCCAGCAGCCAACCTAGCGGAGGGCAAGAGACCCAGTACTTC.

V gene TRBV5-1 combines with J gene TRBJ1-1, with D maybe TRBD1 (6 bases). This CDR3 is built from 12 residues. Trimming removed 1 base from V and 8 bases from J, with 9 bases in between. The germline V gene encodes CDR1 SGHRS and CDR2 YFSETQ. The CDR3 region has the DNA TGCGCCAGCAGCTTGACAGGGACGGAAGCTTTCTTT. This sequence encodes CASSLTGTEAFF.

This rearrangement joins TRBV6-5 to TRBJ1-2; D possibly corresponds to TRBD1 (6 bases). The CDR3 is 14 residues long. Germline V CDR1 and CDR2: MNHEY, SVGAGI. V dropped 5 bases and J dropped 4 bases, with 14 bases sitting between them. CDR3 sequence reads: CASSGRGTSYGYTF. The CDR3 DNA follows: TGTGCCAGCAGTGGTCGAGGGACAAGCTATGGCTACACCTTC.

In this sample, this clone turned up many times. The chain couples TRBV5-6 to TRBJ1-1, with D hard to call. CDR1 and CDR2 (germline): SGHDT, YYEEEE. V shed 2 bases and J shed 10 bases, with 12 bases lying between them. This CDR3 has 12 residues. This CDR3 is CASSFGPLRAFF. DNA of the CDR3: TGTGCCAGCAGCTTTGGTCCGCTAAGAGCTTTCTTT.

CDR3 nucleotides: TGTGCCAGCAGTTTGGGACAGTACCAAGAGACCCAGTACTTC. As protein: CASSLGQYQETQYF. The rearrangement links TRBV6-5 to TRBJ2-5; 7 bases align to TRBD1. The length of the CDR3 is 14 residues. The germline gives CDR1 MNHEY, CDR2 SVGAGI. J was trimmed by 0 bases and V by 4 bases; bases with no gene match: 2.

The chain is built from TRBV25-1 and TRBJ1-1; 7 bases match TRBD1. This CDR3 region has 15 residues. V dropped 3 bases and J dropped 5; count of bases not matched to a gene: 9. The germline CDR1 and CDR2 sequences are MGHDK and SYGVNS. The CDR3 is CASSDPTGWETEAFF. In DNA form, the CDR3 reads TGTGCCAGCAGTGATCCGACAGGGTGGGAGACTGAAGCTTTCTTT.

This clone has a count of ten or more. V is TRBV4-3 and J is TRBJ2-5, with 11 bases that match TRBD1. V gave up 3 bases and J gave up 4 bases; unmatched junction bases: 7. CDR1 is LGHNA and CDR2 is YSLEER in the germline V gene. The CDR3 sequence is 16 residues long. Here the CDR3 DNA reads TGCGCCAGCAGCCACGGACAGGGGGCAGTCGGAGAGACCCAGTACTTC. Translating gives CASSHGQGAVGETQYF.

The chain recombines TRBV7-2 with TRBJ2-5; TRBD2 matches 10 bases. Unmatched junction bases numbered 13, after V lost 5 bases and J lost 7 bases. Germline V gives CDR1 SGHTA, CDR2 FQGNSA. The CDR3 covers 16 residues. CDR3 amino acids: CASSGGWSSGRSTQYF. The CDR3 bases are TGTGCCAGCAGCGGGGGGTGGTCTAGCGGGAGATCGACCCAGTACTTC.

The gene calls are TRBV5-1 and TRBJ2-1; possibly TRBD2 for D (6 bases). The V end lost 4 bases, the J end lost 5 bases, and 13 bases lay between the germline ends. This CDR3 spans 14 amino acids. Germline loops: CDR1 SGHRS, CDR2 YFSETQ. The chain's CDR3 is CASSRLGGHNEQFF. Here the CDR3 DNA reads TGCGCCAGCAGCAGGCTGGGGGGACACAATGAGCAGTTCTTC.

This clone was seen repeatedly, ten times or more. This sequence joins TRBV29-1 and TRBJ1-2; D uncertain. Looked up from germline, CDR1 is SQVTM and CDR2 is ANQGSEA. CDR3 size: 13 residues. Trimming stripped 2 bases from V and 5 bases from J, with 12 bases between. CDR3 in amino acids: CSVEMGSRYGYTF. In DNA, the CDR3 is TGCAGCGTTGAAATGGGCAGCCGATATGGCTACACCTTC.

The CDR3 sequence: CASSLAAGGIETQYF. The CDR3, as DNA: TGTGCCAGCAGCTTAGCCGCAGGGGGCATAGAGACCCAGTACTTC. V and J are TRBV11-3 and TRBJ2-5; 8 nucleotides agree with TRBD1. V lost 1 base and J lost 4; bases outside the gene matches: 5. CDR1 is SGHNT and CDR2 is YENEEA in the germline V gene. CDR3 size: 15 residues.

The table lists this clone with a few counts. The chain carries TRBV30 and TRBJ2-7; D may be TRBD2 (5 bases). The germline gives CDR1 GTSNPN, CDR2 SVGIG (reference sequence). This CDR3 has 15 amino acids. V lost 0 bases and J 6 bases, leaving 18 bases between the germline ends. The CDR3 DNA sequence: TGTGCCTGGAGTGTCGGGAACTACCGAGCCTCCGAGCAGTACTTC. Its translation is CAWSVGNYRASEQYF.

At least ten counts were recorded for this clone. This rearrangement joins TRBV28 to TRBJ2-5; maybe TRBD1 (5 bases). This CDR3 is built from 14 residues. Germline lookup yields CDR1 MDHEN and CDR2 SYDVKM. Trimming pared 5 bases from V and 5 bases from J, leaving 15 bases between. The CDR3 is CASSKLQESETQYF. CDR3 sequence (DNA): TGTGCCAGCAGTAAATTACAGGAATCGGAGACCCAGTACTTC.

This rearrangement joins TRBV6-1 to TRBJ2-3, with TRBD2 as a possible D gene (5 bases). The CDR3 extends over 15 amino acids. The germline V gene has CDR1 MNHNS and CDR2 SASEGT. V was pared by 4 bases and J by 1 base, with 12 bases between. CDR3 nucleotide sequence: TGTGCCAGCAGTGTTGCCGGGGTGGGCACAGATACGCAGTATTTT. Translation: CASSVAGVGTDTQYF.

The rearrangement links TRBV4-2 to TRBJ2-1; 8 bases fit TRBD2. This CDR3 comprises 16 residues. Germline lookup yields CDR1 LGHNA and CDR2 YNFKEQ. Trimming removed 3 bases from V and 0 bases from J; junction bases left unmatched: 4. The CDR3 DNA reads as TGTGCCAGCAGCCAGGCGACTAGCGACTCCTACAATGAGCAGTTCTTC. This encodes CASSQATSDSYNEQFF.